The 4 T cell receptor beta chains below were found in one sample sequenced in a study of molecular identifiers for immune sequencing clone quantification. TCRdb re-derived calls from the PCR reads in MiXCR, one entry per CDR3 protein. The data contain more than 550,000 distinct CDR3 sequences, 25% of them seen just once; the ten biggest clones take up 0.7% to 0.95%. The source material was naive CD8+ T cells from blood, with Jurkat cell RNA spiked in. This sample's subset: FACS-sorted CD8+CD4-CCR7+CD45RA+ naive T cells. The source of these receptors is a human donor in good health. Some libraries in this study had Jurkat cell RNA spiked in.

This clonotype was seen ten or more times. V gene TRBV6-2 or TRBV6-3 combines with J gene TRBJ2-7; D is unresolved. Deletions cut 5 bases from V and 1 base from J, with 12 bases between. CDR3 length: 14 residues. Germline loops: CDR1 MNHEY, CDR2 SVGEGT. As DNA, the CDR3 is TGTGCCAGCAGTACCCCCGGCGGTTCCTACGAGCAGTACTTC. This encodes CASSTPGGSYEQYF.

A remark on this clonotype: A read error may be the cause here, since a much bigger clone is one base away. V gene TRBV20-1 combines with J gene TRBJ2-3, with 7 nucleotides matching TRBD2. Germline-derived CDR1 and CDR2 are DFQATT and SNEGSKA (reference sequence). Germline trimming cut 1 base from V and 4 bases from J; bases unmatched to any gene: 11. The CDR3 totals 16 residues. CDR3 DNA: TGCAGTGCTAGAGTGGTGGGGGAGGGATGGCCAGATACGCAGTATTTT. Protein: CSARVVGEGWPDTQYF.

The sample holds a few counts of this clonotype. The chain employs TRBV7-6 and TRBJ2-3; D possibly corresponds to TRBD2 (7 bases). Germline-derived CDR1 and CDR2 are SGHVS and FNYEAQ. The CDR3 extends over 14 amino acids. Trimming shortened V by 8 bases and J by 4 bases, and 16 bases separated the two germline ends. The CDR3 DNA sequence: TGTGCCAGCTGGGGGGGGGGCCGCGCAGATACGCAGTATTTT. The encoded protein is CASWGGGRADTQYF.

This chain joins TRBV4-3 and TRBJ2-3; TRBD1 matches 7 bases. The CDR3 is made up of 16 amino acids. V was clipped by 5 bases and J by 4 bases; unmatched bases: 12. Germline loops: CDR1 LGHNA, CDR2 YSLEER. For the CDR3, the DNA is TGCGCCAGCAGCAAAAACAGGGGTATACAGTCAGATACGCAGTATTTT. It translates to CASSKNRGIQSDTQYF.